This note documents a single TCR beta chain sequence. Its cognate antigen is unknown. The data derive from a study of response to subunit inactivated influenza vaccine. This CDR3 has 15 residues. V lost 6 bases to trimming and J lost 3 bases; unmatched junction nucleotides: 9. Germline V gives CDR1 MNHNS, CDR2 SASEGT. From the RT-PCR reads, TCRdb called clonotypes with MiXCR, one entry per CDR3 protein. The sample contains 800,000 to 1,000,000 distinct CDR3 sequences, less than 25% of which appear only once. Findings and caveats of the study: Researchers suggested that each seasonal influenza vaccination recruits few new T cells.

The chain uses TRBV6-1 and TRBJ2-5; 8 nucleotides line up with TRBD1. The sequencing here drew on PBMCs from blood, taken roughly 5 days after vaccination. The sequence was collected from a man between 50 and 59 years old who received an inactivated influenza vaccine. The chain's CDR3 is CASRRSTGAKETQYF. The CDR3 nucleotides read TGTGCCAGCAGACGATCGACAGGGGCCAAAGAGACCCAGTACTTC.